This entry features one TCR beta chain sequence. Its target is unknown. The sample comes from a study of shared clonotypes between healthy human individuals. Some clones are missing from TCRdb's copy, which holds only in-frame ones; the method was immunoSEQ multiplex PCR. This table has about 2,500,000 clones, around 94% appearing once. Study results and limitations: What rarefaction showed was incomplete sorted-subset sequencing despite large depth. Memory subsets generally showed smaller estimated richness than naive subsets did.

This CDR3 spans 14 amino acids. In germline, CDR1 is SGHDT, CDR2 YYEEEE. V was cut by 5 bases and J by 3 bases, with 14 bases left in between. The chain combines TRBV5-6 with TRBJ2-5, with D perhaps matching TRBD1 (7 bases). The receptor was isolated from a man between 18 and 29 years old in good health. Sequences were obtained from naive CD4+ T cells sorted from blood. This sample's subset: CD45RA+ positively selected. The chain's CDR3 is CASRRGTVKETQYF. In nucleotides, the CDR3 is TGTGCCAGCAGACGCGGGACAGTCAAAGAGACCCAGTACTTC.